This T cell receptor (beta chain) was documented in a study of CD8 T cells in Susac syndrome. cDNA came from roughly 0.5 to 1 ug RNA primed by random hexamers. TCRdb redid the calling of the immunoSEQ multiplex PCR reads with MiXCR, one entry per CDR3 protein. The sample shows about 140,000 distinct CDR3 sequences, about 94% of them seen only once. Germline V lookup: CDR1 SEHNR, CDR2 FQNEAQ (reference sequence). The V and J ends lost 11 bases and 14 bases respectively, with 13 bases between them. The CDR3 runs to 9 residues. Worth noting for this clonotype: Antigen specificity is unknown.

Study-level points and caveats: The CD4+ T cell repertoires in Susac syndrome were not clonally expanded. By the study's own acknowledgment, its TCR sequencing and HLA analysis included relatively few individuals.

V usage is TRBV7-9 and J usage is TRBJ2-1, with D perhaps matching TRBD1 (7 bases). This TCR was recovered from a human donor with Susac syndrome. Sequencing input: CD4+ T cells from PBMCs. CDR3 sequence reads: CAGSRGEFF. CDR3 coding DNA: TGTGCCGGAAGCAGGGGGGAGTTCTTC.